This TCR beta chain appears in the sequencing data of a study of OX40 agonist ivuxolimab in advanced cancers. Turning to the study itself: Patients in dose escalation had liver, melanoma, kidney or head and neck cancers.

Here immunoSEQ multiplex PCR was the method, and the copy in TCRdb shows in-frame clones only, minus some. Of about 70,000 clones listed, 80% to 90% are singletons. Broader study findings: More expanded clones were found, on average, in CD8+ than in CD4+ T cells.

A word on this clone: Its target is not known.

CDR1 and CDR2 (germline): LNHDA, SQIVND (reference sequence). Trimming shortened V by 7 bases and J by 4 bases, and 14 bases separated the two germline ends. There are 14 residues in the CDR3. The specimen comprised CD4+ or CD8+ T cells sorted from blood, sampled in a trial of the OX40 agonist ivuxolimab. The gene calls are TRBV19 and TRBJ2-4, with D maybe TRBD2 (5 bases). The receptor comes from an adult with an advanced solid tumor such as melanoma, head and neck, liver or kidney cancer. The chain's CDR3 is CASKLGREKNIQYF. The CDR3 DNA follows: TGTGCCAGTAAACTGGGTAGGGAGAAAAACATTCAGTACTTC. Variable domain in full (rest from reference TRBV19 and TRBJ2-4): DGGITQSPKYLFRKEGQNVTLSCEQNLNHDAMYWYRQDPGQGLRLIYYSQIVNDFQKGDIAEGYSVSREKKESFPLTVTSAQKNPTAFYLCASKLGREKNIQYFGAGTRLSVL.